One and the same sample provided the 3 T cell receptor beta chains below, sequenced in a study of CD8+ T cells in alopecia areata. Following RNA extraction, reverse transcription yielded cDNA that acted as the sequencing template. Clones were sequenced by immunoSEQ multiplex PCR, and TCRdb holds only the in-frame ones, with some missing. The table lists 150,000 to 200,000 clones, 55% to 65% of them singletons, with about 4.5% in the top ten. The material sequenced was CD4+ T cells sorted from blood. These receptors were collected from a human donor in good health.

This clone has a single count. V is TRBV30 and J is TRBJ1-2; D is possibly TRBD1 (5 bases). V lost 3 bases and J lost 7, with 15 bases in between. This CDR3 region has 13 residues. Per the germline V gene, CDR1 is GTSNPN and CDR2 is SVGIG (reference sequence). Here the CDR3 reads CAWRGALGGGYTF. CDR3 DNA sequence: TGTGCCTGGAGAGGGGCCTTGGGTGGTGGCTACACCTTC.

The rearrangement uses TRBV5-1 and TRBJ2-7, with D perhaps being TRBD1 or TRBD2 (5 bases each). The germline V gene encodes CDR1 SGHRS and CDR2 YFSETQ. V lost 9 bases and J lost 0, with 16 bases in between. CDR3 length: 14 residues. This chain's CDR3 is CANQGAGSSYEQYF. The DNA of the CDR3 is TGCGCCAACCAAGGGGCAGGGAGCTCCTACGAGCAGTACTTC. The complete variable domain, with remaining parts taken from reference TRBV5-1 and TRBJ2-7, reads KAGVTQTPRYLIKTRGQQVTLSCSPISGHRSVSWYQQTPGQGLQFLFEYFSETQRNKGNFPGRFSGRQFSNSRSEMNVSTLELGDSALYLCANQGAGSSYEQYFGPGTRLTVT.

The chain uses TRBV5-1 and TRBJ2-4; D is ambiguous. The CDR3 runs 14 residues. V was shortened by 0 bases and J by 7 bases, with 11 bases between the two germline ends. CDR1 SGHRS and CDR2 YFSETQ come from the germline V gene. The CDR3, as DNA: TGCGCCAGCAGCTTGGCCTCCGAAAGGAACATTCAGTACTTC. Its protein is CASSLASERNIQYF. Supplemented by reference TRBV5-1 and TRBJ2-4, the full variable domain reads KAGVTQTPRYLIKTRGQQVTLSCSPISGHRSVSWYQQTPGQGLQFLFEYFSETQRNKGNFPGRFSGRQFSNSRSEMNVSTLELGDSALYLCASSLASERNIQYFGAGTRLSVL.